Following are 23 T cell receptor beta chains from one sample sequenced in a study of blood T cell repertoires in COVID-19. Using immunoSEQ multiplex PCR, the repertoire was profiled, and TCRdb retains in-frame clones only, with some absent. Counted here are roughly 220,000 clones, around 86% occurring once; the ten biggest clones make up around 5.7%. Sequencing was carried out using peripheral blood. All receptors derive from a man older than 75 with acute or convalescent COVID-19.

The CDR3 is CASRANRRDANFNEQFF. DNA of the CDR3: TGTGCAAGTCGCGCGAACAGGCGGGACGCAAACTTCAATGAGCAGTTCTTC. The chain links TRBV12-2 to TRBJ2-1; the table's TRBD2 call for D was not verified on the DNA. TRBV12-2 is classified as a pseudogene. The CDR3 runs 17 residues.

This clone came up a few times. The chain links TRBV29-1 to TRBJ2-1; 8 bases are shared with TRBD2. The CDR3 consists of 16 residues. J was trimmed by 4 bases and V by 4 bases; bases with no gene match: 12. Germline CDR1 reads SQVTM; CDR2 reads ANQGSEA. The CDR3 nucleotides read TGCAGCGTTGCCCCCGGAGCTAGCGGGTGGTACAATGAGCAGTTCTTC. It translates to CSVAPGASGWYNEQFF.

In this sample, this clone turned up a few times. The V and J genes are TRBV6-6 and TRBJ1-6; a possible D gene is TRBD1 (6 bases). Germline lookup yields CDR1 MNHNY and CDR2 SVGAGI (reference sequence). The CDR3 totals 16 residues. With 6 bases removed from V and 7 bases from J, the gap between germline ends came to 19 bases. The CDR3 DNA reads TGTGCCAGCAGCTACACCCGGGGCCAGGGGAATTCACCCCTCCACTTT. Protein sequence: CASSYTRGQGNSPLHF.

The chain uses TRBV5-1 and TRBJ2-3; D is perhaps TRBD2 (5 bases). The CDR3 totals 14 residues. Germline CDR1 SGHRS, CDR2 YFSETQ. V gave up 3 bases and J gave up 5 bases, with 13 bases separating them. CDR3 in amino acids: CASSSGLAGDTQYF. DNA of the CDR3: TGCGCCAGCAGCTCCGGACTGGCTGGAGATACGCAGTATTTT.

This chain connects TRBV7-6 to TRBJ1-3; D uncertain. The CDR3 length is 16 residues. Germline V gives CDR1 SGHVS, CDR2 FNYEAQ. The germline V and J ends were trimmed by 1 base and 1 base, with 11 bases remaining between them. CDR3 protein: CASSLVDGVSGNTIYF. The CDR3 DNA reads as TGTGCCAGCAGCTTAGTCGACGGGGTATCTGGAAACACCATATATTTT.

This clone turned up a few times. This sequence joins TRBV6-5 and TRBJ2-7; D unresolved. The CDR3 has 13 amino acids. Germline V lookup: CDR1 MNHEY, CDR2 SVGAGI. Trimming cost V 10 bases and J 1 base, with 14 bases left between them. The CDR3 sequence: CATGPARSYEQYF. In DNA, the CDR3 is TGTGCCACCGGCCCAGCGCGATCCTACGAGCAGTACTTC.

The chain couples TRBV28 to TRBJ2-1, with 11 bases matching TRBD2. The CDR3 sequence is 16 residues long. Germline assignment: CDR1 MDHEN and CDR2 SYDVKM. V shed 6 bases and J 2 bases; nucleotides not matched to a gene: 6. The CDR3 loop reads CASRPGTSGTYNEQFF. CDR3 DNA sequence: TGTGCCAGCAGACCAGGGACTAGCGGCACCTACAATGAGCAGTTCTTC.

The V and J genes are TRBV7-3 and TRBJ2-3, with D possibly being TRBD2 (6 bases). The ends were cut back, 6 bases at V and 6 bases at J, with 13 bases in the middle. The CDR3 is made up of 13 amino acids. The V gene's germline CDR1 is SGHTA and CDR2 FQGTGA. CDR3 amino acids: CASSSTSFDTQYF. CDR3 nucleotide sequence: TGTGCCAGCAGTTCGACTAGTTTTGATACGCAGTATTTT.

This clone was seen a few times. This sequence joins TRBV7-3 and TRBJ2-1; 9 positions match TRBD2. The CDR3 length is 17 residues. V lost 1 base to trimming and J lost 0 bases; unmatched junction nucleotides: 4. Germline assignment: CDR1 SGHTA and CDR2 FQGTGA. CDR3 sequence: CASSLIAGVSSYNEQFF. DNA for the CDR3: TGTGCCAGCAGCTTAATAGCGGGAGTGAGCTCCTACAATGAGCAGTTCTTC.

The rearrangement links TRBV24-1 to TRBJ1-4; 7 bases match TRBD1. CDR1 and CDR2 (germline): KGHDR, SFDVKD. Trimming removed 4 bases from V and 1 base from J; junction bases left unmatched: 2. The length of the CDR3 is 15 residues. The CDR3 nucleotides are TGTGCCACCAGTGACCGACAGGGAACTAATGAAAAACTGTTTTTT. It codes for CATSDRQGTNEKLFF.

The genes are TRBV18 and TRBJ2-1; 8 positions match TRBD1. The CDR3 sequence is 16 residues long. Germline V gene lookup returns CDR1 KGHSH and CDR2 LQKENI. The ends lost 3 bases at V and 5 bases at J; junction bases unmatched: 9. This CDR3 is CASSPTTWTGNNEQFF. CDR3 DNA: TGTGCCAGCTCACCTACGACTTGGACAGGGAACAATGAGCAGTTCTTC.

V and J are TRBV27 and TRBJ1-4; 11 bases line up with TRBD1. This CDR3 has 15 amino acids. Germline V lookup: CDR1 MNHEY, CDR2 SMNVEV (reference sequence). Trimming removed 5 bases from V and 10 bases from J; junction bases left unmatched: 9. The CDR3 DNA reads as TGTGCCAGCAGTGGCCGGGACAGGGGGTCAGGAAAACTGTTTTTT. Amino acid sequence: CASSGRDRGSGKLFF.

The V call is TRBV5-1, the J call TRBJ1-4, with D perhaps TRBD1 (6 bases). This CDR3 has 15 residues. Trimming shortened V by 3 bases and J by 0 bases, and 9 bases separated the two germline ends. CDR1 SGHRS and CDR2 YFSETQ come from the germline V gene. The DNA of the CDR3 is TGCGCCAGCAGCTCACAGGGTGCAACTAATGAAAAACTGTTTTTT. Its translation is CASSSQGATNEKLFF.

The chain recombines TRBV20-1 with TRBJ2-7; 9 bases line up with TRBD1. Germline V lookup: CDR1 DFQATT, CDR2 SNEGSKA (reference sequence). With V trimmed by 4 bases and J by 4 bases, 5 bases remained unmatched. This CDR3 contains 13 residues. The CDR3 DNA reads as TGCAGTGCTATTGACAGGGGGATGTACGAGCAGTACTTC. This translates into CSAIDRGMYEQYF.

This chain links TRBV11-1 with TRBJ2-3; 11 nucleotides line up with TRBD2. The CDR3 extends over 16 amino acids. Trimming removed 5 bases from V and 4 bases from J; junction bases left unmatched: 8. Germline loops: CDR1 SGHAT, CDR2 FQDESV (reference sequence). This CDR3 reads CASSQRTSGSSDTQYF. In DNA form, the CDR3 reads TGTGCCAGCAGCCAGAGAACTAGCGGGAGTTCAGATACGCAGTATTTT.

The chain carries TRBV27 and TRBJ2-1, with D unclear. Germline-derived CDR1 and CDR2 are MNHEY and SMNVEV (reference sequence). CDR3 length equals 13 residues. The germline V and J ends were trimmed by 6 bases and 7 bases, with 13 bases remaining between them. Here the CDR3 reads CASRYSRSNEQFF. In DNA form, the CDR3 reads TGTGCCAGCAGGTATAGTCGGTCAAATGAGCAGTTCTTC.

This clone showed up just once. The rearrangement uses TRBV21-1 and TRBJ2-7; TRBD1, as called in the table, went unchecked against the DNA. TRBV21-1 is reported as a pseudogene. The CDR3 sequence is 13 residues long. CDR3 loop: CASSIHRDDEQYV. Written as DNA, the CDR3 is TGTGCCAGCAGCATTCACAGGGATGACGAGCAGTACGTC.

This clone showed up just once. The chain uses TRBV24-1 and TRBJ1-2; 7 bases map to TRBD1. The CDR3 is 13 residues long. Germline CDR1 reads KGHDR; CDR2 reads SFDVKD. J gave up 8 bases and V 4 bases, and 6 bases lay outside the gene matches. In DNA, the CDR3 is TGTGCCACCAGTGACCCGACAGGGCAGGGCTACACCTTC. This translates into CATSDPTGQGYTF.

The chain couples TRBV14 to TRBJ2-3; D may be TRBD2 (6 bases). V was clipped by 4 bases and J by 1 base, with 15 bases between them. The CDR3 spans 16 residues. Germline loops: CDR1 SGHDN, CDR2 FVKESK. In DNA, the CDR3 is TGTGCCAGCAGCCCACGGGACTCCCGCCGCACAGATACGCAGTATTTT. The encoded protein is CASSPRDSRRTDTQYF. The whole variable domain, filled in from reference TRBV14 and TRBJ2-3, reads EAGVTQFPSHSVIEKGQTVTLRCDPISGHDNLYWYRRVMGKEIKFLLHFVKESKQDESGMPNNRFLAERTGGTYSTLKVQPAELEDSGVYFCASSPRDSRRTDTQYFGPGTRLTVL.

The chain uses TRBV5-1 and TRBJ2-7; 7 positions agree with TRBD1. Germline-derived CDR1 and CDR2 are SGHRS and YFSETQ. J gave up 1 base and V 7 bases, and 11 bases lay outside the gene matches. The CDR3 length is 15 residues. In nucleotides, the CDR3 is TGCGCCAGCCCGAGCCGGGACAGCCGGTCCTACGAGCAGTACGTC. Translation gives CASPSRDSRSYEQYV.

The chain is built from TRBV5-1 and TRBJ2-3; TRBD2 matches 7 bases. This CDR3 is built from 15 residues. J lost 6 bases, V lost 3 bases, and 10 bases had no gene match. The germline gives CDR1 SGHRS, CDR2 YFSETQ. The CDR3 coding sequence is TGCGCCAGCAGCTCCCCTAGCGGAGTCCAGGATACGCAGTATTTT. Its translation: CASSSPSGVQDTQYF.

This clone was seen once. The gene calls are TRBV7-9 and TRBJ2-3; TRBD2 agrees at 7 bases. Losses at the gene ends were 5 bases for V and 3 bases for J; bases not matched to a gene: 8. The CDR3 is made up of 15 amino acids. Per the germline V gene, CDR1 is SEHNR and CDR2 is FQNEAQ (reference sequence). The CDR3 sequence is CASSLTSVLTDTQYF. The CDR3 DNA is TGTGCCAGCAGCCTAACTAGCGTACTTACAGATACGCAGTATTTT.

The rearrangement links TRBV11-2 to TRBJ2-3; TRBD1 agrees at 11 bases. Germline V lookup: CDR1 SGHAT, CDR2 FQNNGV. The CDR3 loop spans 15 amino acids. With 4 bases clipped from V and 3 bases from J, the junction kept 3 bases outside the gene matches. CDR3 coding DNA: TGTGCCAGCAGCTCGGACAGGGGGCCTACAGATACGCAGTATTTT. This encodes CASSSDRGPTDTQYF.